This entry concerns a single T cell receptor beta chain. How the authors handled the data: Reference gene primer amplification gave estimated nucleated cell counts. Data came from immunoSEQ multiplex PCR; TCRdb stores just in-frame clones and leaves some out. D and trimming come from the DNA, and the V and J calls and clone size come from that table. The sample lists roughly 150,000 clones; around nine tenths were seen once. The entry originates in a study of blood T cell repertoires in COVID-19. Across the study: Nucleic acid was either cDNA or gDNA, and it came from T cells, B-cell-depleted T cells, or PBMCs.

This CDR3 comprises 16 residues. The sequencing sample was made of peripheral blood. J is TRBJ2-3 and V is TRBV1; the DNA was not compared with TRBD2, the D call given in the table. TRBV1 is deemed a pseudogene. The clonotype was recovered from a woman aged 70-85 years with COVID-19, enrolled during active disease. The CDR3 DNA sequence: TGCACCAGCAGTCGACTAGCGGGCCTAAGCACAGATACGCAGTATTTT. Its translation is CTSSRLAGLSTDTQYF.